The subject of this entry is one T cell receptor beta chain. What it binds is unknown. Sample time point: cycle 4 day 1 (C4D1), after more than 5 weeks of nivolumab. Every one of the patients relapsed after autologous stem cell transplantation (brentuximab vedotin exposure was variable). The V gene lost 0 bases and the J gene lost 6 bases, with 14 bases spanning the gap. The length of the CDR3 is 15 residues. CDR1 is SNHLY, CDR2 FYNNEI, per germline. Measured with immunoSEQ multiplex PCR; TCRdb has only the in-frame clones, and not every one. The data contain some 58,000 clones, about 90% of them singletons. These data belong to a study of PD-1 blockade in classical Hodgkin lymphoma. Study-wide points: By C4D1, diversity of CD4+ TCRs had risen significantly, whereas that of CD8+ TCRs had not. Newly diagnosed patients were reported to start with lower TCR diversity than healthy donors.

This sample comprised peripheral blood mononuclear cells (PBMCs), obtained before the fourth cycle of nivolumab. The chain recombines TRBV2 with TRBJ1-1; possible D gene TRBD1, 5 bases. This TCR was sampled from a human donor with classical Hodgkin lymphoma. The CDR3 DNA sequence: TGTGCCAGCAGTGAAGCGCTGGGGCGCCGTCCTGAAGCTTTCTTT. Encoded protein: CASSEALGRRPEAFF.